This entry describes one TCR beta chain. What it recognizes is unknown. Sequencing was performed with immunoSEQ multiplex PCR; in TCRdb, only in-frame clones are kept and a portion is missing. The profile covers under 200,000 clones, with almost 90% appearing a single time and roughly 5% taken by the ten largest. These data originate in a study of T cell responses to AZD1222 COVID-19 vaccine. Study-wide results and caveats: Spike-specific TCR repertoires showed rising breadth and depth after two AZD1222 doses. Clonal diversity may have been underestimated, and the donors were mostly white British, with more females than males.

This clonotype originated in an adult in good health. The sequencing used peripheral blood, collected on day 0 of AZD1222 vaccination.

In DNA form, the CDR3 reads TGTGCCAGCAGTTCAACCTCCGGGCCCTCATCTTCGCAGTTAGGGTACACCTTC. Translating gives CASSSTSGPSSSQLGYTF. J is TRBJ1-2 and V is TRBV28; D remains unclear. Trimming removed 4 bases at V and 11 bases at J, with 32 bases between. This CDR3 has 18 residues. Looked up from germline, CDR1 is MDHEN and CDR2 is SYDVKM.